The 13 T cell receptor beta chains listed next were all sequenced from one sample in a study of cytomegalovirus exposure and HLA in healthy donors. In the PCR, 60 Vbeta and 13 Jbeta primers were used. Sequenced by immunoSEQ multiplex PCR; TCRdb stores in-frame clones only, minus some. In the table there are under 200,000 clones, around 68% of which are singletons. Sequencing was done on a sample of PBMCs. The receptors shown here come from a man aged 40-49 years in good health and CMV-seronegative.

CDR3 sequence: CASSFMPTGRELFF. CDR3 DNA sequence: TGTGCCAGCAGCTTCATGCCGACAGGCAGGGAGCTGTTTTTT. The chain links TRBV7-3 to TRBJ2-2, with a tentative D call TRBD1 (6 bases). CDR3 length equals 14 residues. The germline V and J ends were trimmed by 3 bases and 9 bases, with 14 bases remaining between them. The germline V gene encodes CDR1 SGHTA and CDR2 FQGTGA.

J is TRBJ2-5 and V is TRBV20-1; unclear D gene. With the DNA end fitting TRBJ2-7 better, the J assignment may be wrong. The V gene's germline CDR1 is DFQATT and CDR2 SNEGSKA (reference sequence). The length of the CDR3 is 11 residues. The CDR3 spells CSAGTGYEQYF. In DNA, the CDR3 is TGCAGTGCTGGAACGGGTTACGAGCAGTACTTC.

The CDR3 DNA reads TGTGCCAGCAGCTCGGGCGGGGTAGCGGGGGTAGAGACCCAGTACTTC. Its protein is CASSSGGVAGVETQYF. J is TRBJ2-5 and V is TRBV5-4, with 9 bases aligning to TRBD2. CDR3 length: 16 amino acids. Germline V CDR1 and CDR2: SGHNT, YYREEE (reference sequence). J lost 4 bases, V lost 3 bases, and 10 bases had no gene match.

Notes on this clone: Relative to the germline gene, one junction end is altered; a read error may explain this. The CDR3 protein is CASSRTRNQGNEKLLF. The CDR3 DNA is TGTGCCAGCAGCCGGACACGGAACCAGGGGAATGAAAAACTGCTTTTT. This rearrangement joins TRBV9 to TRBJ1-4; D might be TRBD1 (6 bases). The length of the CDR3 is 16 residues. Looked up from germline, CDR1 is SGDLS and CDR2 is YYNGEE. Full variable domain (outside the CDR3, taken from reference TRBV9 and TRBJ1-4): DSGVTQTPKHLITATGQRVTLRCSPRSGDLSVYWYQQSLDQGLQFLIQYYNGEERAKGNILERFSAQQFPDLHSELNLSSLELGDSALYFCASSRTRNQGNEKLLFGSGTQLSVL.

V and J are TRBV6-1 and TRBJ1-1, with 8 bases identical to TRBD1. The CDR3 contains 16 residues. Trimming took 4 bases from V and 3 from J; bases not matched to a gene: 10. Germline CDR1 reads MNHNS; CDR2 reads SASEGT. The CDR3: CASSVGQGAGDTEAFF. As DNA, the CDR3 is TGTGCCAGCAGTGTTGGACAGGGTGCAGGGGACACTGAAGCTTTCTTT.

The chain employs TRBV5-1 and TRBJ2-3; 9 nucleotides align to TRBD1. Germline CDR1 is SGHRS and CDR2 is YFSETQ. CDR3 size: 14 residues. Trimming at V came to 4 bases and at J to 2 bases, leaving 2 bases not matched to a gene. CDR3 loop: CASSRDRVTDTQYF. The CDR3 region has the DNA TGCGCCAGCAGCCGGGACAGGGTCACAGATACGCAGTATTTT.

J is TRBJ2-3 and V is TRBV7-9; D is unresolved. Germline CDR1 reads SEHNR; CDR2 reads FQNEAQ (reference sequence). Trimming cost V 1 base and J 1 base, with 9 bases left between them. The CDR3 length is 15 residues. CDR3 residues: CASSLERLGTDTQYF. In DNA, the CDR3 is TGTGCCAGCAGCTTAGAGAGGTTGGGCACAGATACGCAGTATTTT. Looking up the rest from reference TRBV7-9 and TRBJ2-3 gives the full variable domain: DTGVSQNPRHKITKRGQNVTFRCDPISEHNRLYWYRQTLGQGPEFLTYFQNEAQLEKSRLLSDRFSAERPKGSFSTLEIQRTEQGDSAMYLCASSLERLGTDTQYFGPGTRLTVL.

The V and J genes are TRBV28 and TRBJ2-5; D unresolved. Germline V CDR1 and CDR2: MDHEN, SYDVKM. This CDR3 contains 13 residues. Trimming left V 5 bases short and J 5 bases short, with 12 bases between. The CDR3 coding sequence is TGTGCCAGCAGTCCAGGCGTGCCGGAGACCCAGTACTTC. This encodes CASSPGVPETQYF.

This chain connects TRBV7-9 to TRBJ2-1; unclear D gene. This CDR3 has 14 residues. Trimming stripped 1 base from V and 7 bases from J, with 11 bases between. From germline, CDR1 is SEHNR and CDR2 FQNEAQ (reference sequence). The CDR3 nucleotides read TGTGCCAGCAGCTTAGGCGACTTTTTAAATGAGCAGTTCTTC. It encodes CASSLGDFLNEQFF. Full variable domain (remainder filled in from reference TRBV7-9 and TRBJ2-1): DTGVSQNPRHKITKRGQNVTFRCDPISEHNRLYWYRQTLGQGPEFLTYFQNEAQLEKSRLLSDRFSAERPKGSFSTLEIQRTEQGDSAMYLCASSLGDFLNEQFFGPGTRLTVL.

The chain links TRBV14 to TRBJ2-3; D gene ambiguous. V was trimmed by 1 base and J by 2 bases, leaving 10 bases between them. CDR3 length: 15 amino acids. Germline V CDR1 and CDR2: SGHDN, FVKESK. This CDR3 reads CASSQAQLHTDTQYF. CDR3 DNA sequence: TGTGCCAGCAGCCAAGCACAACTACACACAGATACGCAGTATTTT. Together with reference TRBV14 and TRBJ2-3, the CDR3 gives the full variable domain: EAGVTQFPSHSVIEKGQTVTLRCDPISGHDNLYWYRRVMGKEIKFLLHFVKESKQDESGMPNNRFLAERTGGTYSTLKVQPAELEDSGVYFCASSQAQLHTDTQYFGPGTRLTVL.

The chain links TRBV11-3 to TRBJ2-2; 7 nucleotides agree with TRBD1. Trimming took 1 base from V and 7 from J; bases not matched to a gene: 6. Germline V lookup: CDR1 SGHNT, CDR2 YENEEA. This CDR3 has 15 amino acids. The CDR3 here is CASSLVPGGFGELFF. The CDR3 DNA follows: TGTGCCAGCAGCTTAGTGCCAGGGGGTTTCGGGGAGCTGTTTTTT.

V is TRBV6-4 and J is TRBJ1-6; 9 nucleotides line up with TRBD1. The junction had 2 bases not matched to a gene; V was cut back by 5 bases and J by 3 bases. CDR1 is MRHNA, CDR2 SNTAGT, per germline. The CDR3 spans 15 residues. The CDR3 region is CASSPGQGYNSPLHF. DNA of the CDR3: TGTGCCAGCAGTCCGGGACAGGGCTATAATTCACCCCTCCACTTT.

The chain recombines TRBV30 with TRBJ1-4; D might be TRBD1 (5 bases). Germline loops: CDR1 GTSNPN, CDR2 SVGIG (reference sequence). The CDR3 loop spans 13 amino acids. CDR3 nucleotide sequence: TGTGCAGGGGCGCAGGTATCTAATGAAAAACTGTTTTTT. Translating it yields CAGAQVSNEKLFF.